The rows below give T cell receptor beta chains drawn from one sample of a study of a mutant IDH1 vaccine in newly diagnosed glioma. No antigen has been identified for these receptors. TCRdb's copy holds only in-frame clones and misses some; the assay was immunoSEQ multiplex PCR. The sample records about 40,000 clones, 80% to 85% being singletons. The sequenced sample was PBMCs, obtained from a glioma patient whose treatment included an IDH1 peptide vaccine. Receptors were obtained from a man between 40 and 49 years old with glioma. Each CDR3 is given with its conserved first and last residue. The order of the fields is V gene, J gene, clone size, D gene, CDR3 DNA, CDR3 protein. The D gene is left open where the match is weak. Clone sizes are given selectively: once, few, many, or a class where the clone is expanded.

>TRBV7-2|TRBJ1-3|once|.
TGTGCCAGCAGCTTCTCTGGAAACACCATATATTTT
CASSFSGNTIYF
>TRBV5-4|TRBJ2-7|.|.
TGTGCCAGCAGCTCGGACGGACCCCCCTACGAGCAGTACTTC
CASSSDGPPYEQYF
>TRBV7-9|TRBJ1-1|once|TRBD1
TGTGCCAGCAGCCAACGACAGGGGGCCGACGCTGAAGCTTTCTTT
CASSQRQGADAEAFF
>TRBV18|TRBJ2-5|.|.
TGTGCCACCGCGGGCCGGGGGGCTTGGCAAGAGACCCAGTACTTC
CATAGRGAWQETQYF
>TRBV5-8|TRBJ1-5|.|.
TGTGCCAGCAGCTTGTCGGACAGCATCAATCAGCCCCAGCATTTT
CASSLSDSINQPQHF
>TRBV18|TRBJ2-7|few|TRBD1
TGTGCCAGCTCACCCCCAGGACAGGGGGCCTACGAGCAGTACTTC
CASSPPGQGAYEQYF
>TRBV5-1|TRBJ1-3|.|TRBD1
TGCGCCAGCAGCCGAGGGGGCGAGTCGTCTGGAAACACCATATATTTT
CASSRGGESSGNTIYF
>TRBV4-2|TRBJ2-2|.|.
TGTGCCAGCAGCCAAGTTATCGACACCGGGGAGCTGTTTTTT
CASSQVIDTGELFF
>TRBV6-5|TRBJ2-1|.|TRBD1
TGTGCCAGCAATAAGGGACAGCATGGCAATGAGCAGTTCTTC
CASNKGQHGNEQFF
>TRBV9|TRBJ2-3|.|.
TGTGCCAGCAGCGTAGCGGGCGGCTACACAGATACGCAGTATTTT
CASSVAGGYTDTQYF
>TRBV18|TRBJ2-3|few|.
TGTGCCAGCCTCGGTACGAGTGATACGCAGTATTTT
CASLGTSDTQYF
>TRBV28|TRBJ1-2|.|.
TGTGCCAGCAGTTTGTCAGGGTCCCCTCGTGGCTACACCTTC
CASSLSGSPRGYTF
>TRBV4-2|TRBJ2-7|.|TRBD2
TGTGCCAGCAGCCAAGACCCCGGACTAGCGGGAAGGAACGAGCAGTACTTC
CASSQDPGLAGRNEQYF
>TRBV27|TRBJ1-3|.|.
TGTGCCAGCACCGACCTCCTGGCCGGAAACACCATATATTTT
CASTDLLAGNTIYF
>TRBV6-6|TRBJ1-2|.|.
TGTGCCAGCAGTTACCTAGACACGAACTATGGCTACACCTTC
CASSYLDTNYGYTF
>TRBV5-6|TRBJ2-2|.|.
TGTGCCAGCAGCTTGGGTTTAGGTACCGGGGAGCTGTTTTTT
CASSLGLGTGELFF
>TRBV7-3|TRBJ2-2|once|.
TGTGCCAGCAGCCCCCGGATGGCCGGGGAGCTGTTTTTT
CASSPRMAGELFF
>TRBV27|TRBJ1-5|.|TRBD1
TGTGCCAGCAGTTTACGGCCCCCGGGACAGGGAGTAGGGCAGCCCCAGCATTTT
CASSLRPPGQGVGQPQHF
>TRBV5-6|TRBJ2-7|.|.
TGTGCCAGCAGCTTGGGCCGGGGCTCCGGCGAGCAGTACTTC
CASSLGRGSGEQYF
>TRBV7-2|TRBJ1-2|.|.
TGTGCCAGCGTGCCAGACTCTAACTATGGCTACACCTTC
CASVPDSNYGYTF
>TRBV5-1|TRBJ2-1|.|.
TGCGCCAGCAGCTTGCTGATGGAGATGGGGGAGCAGTTCTTC
CASSLLMEMGEQFF
>TRBV7-3|TRBJ2-1|.|TRBD2
TGTGCCAGCAGCTTAGGGATAGCGGGAGCTGAGCAGTTCTTC
CASSLGIAGAEQFF
>TRBV27|TRBJ1-2|once|.
TGTGCCAGCAGTTTATGGCCCCCGGTAGGGGGGAACTATGGCTACACCTTC
CASSLWPPVGGNYGYTF
>TRBV27|TRBJ2-2|.|.
TGTGCCAGCAGTTTAGAGGGGGGATCGAACACCGGGGAGCTGTTTTTT
CASSLEGGSNTGELFF
>TRBV27|TRBJ2-7|.|.
TGTGCCAGCAGTCCCCTCGAGGGAAACGAGCAGTACTTC
CASSPLEGNEQYF
>TRBV6-5|TRBJ1-2|.|.
TGTGCCAGCACAGGACCACAGGGTTATGGCTACACCTTC
CASTGPQGYGYTF
>TRBV6-4|TRBJ2-2|.|.
TGTGCCAGCAGAGATGGAGTGGACACCGGGGAGCTGTTTTTT
CASRDGVDTGELFF
>TRBV4-2|TRBJ1-2|.|.
TGTGCCAGCAGCCAAGGGACCCCCTATGGCTACACCTTC
CASSQGTPYGYTF
>TRBV5-1|TRBJ2-1|.|.
TGCGCCAGCATCCGGCGTCCGTCTAGCTCCTACAATGAGCAGTTCTTC
CASIRRPSSSYNEQFF
>TRBV2|TRBJ1-4|.|TRBD1
TGTGCCAGCGGGATGGGACAGGGCGCTGAAAAACTGTTTTTT
CASGMGQGAEKLFF
>TRBV7-9|TRBJ2-7|.|TRBD1
TGTGCCACGTCTGGGGAAGACAGGGGCGGATTCGAGCAGTACTTC
CATSGEDRGGFEQYF
>TRBV15|TRBJ2-5|.|TRBD1
TGTGCCACCAGCAGGGAAGACAGGGAGTTTCCAGAGACCCAGTACTTC
CATSREDREFPETQYF
>TRBV6-5|TRBJ1-3|once|TRBD1
TGTGCCAGCAGTCGGACAGGGGTTGGAAACACCATATATTTT
CASSRTGVGNTIYF
>TRBV19|TRBJ1-1|.|.
TGTGCCAGTAGTAAGGGACACCTGAACACTGAAGCTTTCTTT
CASSKGHLNTEAFF
>TRBV7-2|TRBJ2-7|.|TRBD1
TGTGCCAGCAGCTTACGGCCGGGACAGGGGGCTATCCTTGCCTACGAGCAGTACTTC
CASSLRPGQGAILAYEQYF
>TRBV5-4|TRBJ1-2|medium-sized|.
TGTGCCAGCAGCTTAAACTATGGCTACACCTTC
CASSLNYGYTF
>TRBV5-1|TRBJ2-2|once|.
TGCGCCAGCAGCCCGACGGGGGCACCGAACATCGGGGAGCTGTTTTTT
CASSPTGAPNIGELFF
>TRBV7-7|TRBJ2-1|.|.
TGTGCCAGCAGCCCCCGGACTTTAGATGAGCAGTTCTTC
CASSPRTLDEQFF
>TRBV5-1|TRBJ1-2|.|TRBD1
TGCGCCAGCAGCTTCGGTACCGGGACAGCTAACTATGGCTACACCTTC
CASSFGTGTANYGYTF
>TRBV19|TRBJ2-7|.|.
TGTGCCAGCGGTGGCGTCCTAGCTGCAAACTCCTACGAGCAGTACTTC
CASGGVLAANSYEQYF